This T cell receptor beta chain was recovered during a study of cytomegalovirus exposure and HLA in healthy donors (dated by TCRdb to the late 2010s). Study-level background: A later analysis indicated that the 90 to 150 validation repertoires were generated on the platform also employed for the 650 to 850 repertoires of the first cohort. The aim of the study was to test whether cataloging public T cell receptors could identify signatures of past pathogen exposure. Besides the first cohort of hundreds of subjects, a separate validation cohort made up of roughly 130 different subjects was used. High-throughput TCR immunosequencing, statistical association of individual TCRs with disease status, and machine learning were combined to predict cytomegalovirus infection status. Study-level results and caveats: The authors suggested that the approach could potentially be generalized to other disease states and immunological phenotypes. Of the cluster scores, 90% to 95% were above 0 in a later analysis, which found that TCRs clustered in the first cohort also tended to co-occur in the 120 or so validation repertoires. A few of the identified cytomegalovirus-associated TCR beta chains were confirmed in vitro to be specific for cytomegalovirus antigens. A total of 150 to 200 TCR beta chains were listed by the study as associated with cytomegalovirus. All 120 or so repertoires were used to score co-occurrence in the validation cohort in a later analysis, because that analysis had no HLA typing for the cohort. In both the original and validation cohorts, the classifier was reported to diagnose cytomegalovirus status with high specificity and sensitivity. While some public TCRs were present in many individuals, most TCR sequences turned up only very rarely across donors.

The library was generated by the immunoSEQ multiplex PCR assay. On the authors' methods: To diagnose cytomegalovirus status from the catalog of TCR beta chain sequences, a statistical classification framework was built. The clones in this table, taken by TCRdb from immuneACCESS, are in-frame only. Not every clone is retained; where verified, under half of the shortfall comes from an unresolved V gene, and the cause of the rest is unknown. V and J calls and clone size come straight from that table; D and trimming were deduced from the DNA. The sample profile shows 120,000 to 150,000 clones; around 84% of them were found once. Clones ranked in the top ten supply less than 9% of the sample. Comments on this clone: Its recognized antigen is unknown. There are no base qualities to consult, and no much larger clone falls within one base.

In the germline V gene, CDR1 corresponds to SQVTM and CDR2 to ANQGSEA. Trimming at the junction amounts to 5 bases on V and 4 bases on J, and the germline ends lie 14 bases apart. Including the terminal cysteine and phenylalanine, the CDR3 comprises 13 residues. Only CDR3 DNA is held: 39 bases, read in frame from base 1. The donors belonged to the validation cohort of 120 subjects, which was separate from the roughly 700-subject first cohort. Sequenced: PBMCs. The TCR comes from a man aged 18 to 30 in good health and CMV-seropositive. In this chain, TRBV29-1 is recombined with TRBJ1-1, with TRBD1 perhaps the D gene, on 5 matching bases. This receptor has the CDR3 CSVIRVVGTEAFF. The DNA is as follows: TGCAGCGTTATCAGGGTAGTTGGCACTGAAGCTTTCTTT.